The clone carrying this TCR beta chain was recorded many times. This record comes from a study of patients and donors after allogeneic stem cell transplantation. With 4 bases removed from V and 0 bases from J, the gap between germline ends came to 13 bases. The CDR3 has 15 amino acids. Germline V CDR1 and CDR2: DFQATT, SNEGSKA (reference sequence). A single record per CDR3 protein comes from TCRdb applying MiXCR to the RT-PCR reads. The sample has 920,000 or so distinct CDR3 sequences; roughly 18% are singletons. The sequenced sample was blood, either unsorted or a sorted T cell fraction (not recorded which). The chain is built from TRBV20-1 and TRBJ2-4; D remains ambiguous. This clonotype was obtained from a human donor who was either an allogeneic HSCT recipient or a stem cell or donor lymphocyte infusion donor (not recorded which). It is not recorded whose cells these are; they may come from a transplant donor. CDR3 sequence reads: CSAKVPLLAKNIQYF. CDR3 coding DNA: TGCAGTGCTAAGGTCCCCTTGTTAGCCAAAAACATTCAGTACTTC.